The clone carrying this T cell receptor beta chain appeared a few times. Antigen: not known. One end of the junction fails to match germline, which may point to a read error. This sample stems from a study of T cell repertoires in cytomegalovirus infection. MiXCR, applied by TCRdb to the reads, yields one record per CDR3 protein. The sample has more than 110,000 distinct CDR3 sequences, more than 25% seen once; the top ten hold 52%. The source of this sequence is a human donor in good health (CMV status not recorded). Some clones in this sample may be carry-over from other donors' samples. This sample comprised CD8+ T cells from cultured PBMCs, obtained from culture after CMV antigen stimulation.

The CDR3 is CASSLAGAKTGELFF. CDR3 DNA sequence: TGTGCCAGCAGCTTAGCGGGGGCGAAAACCGGGGAGCTGTTTTTT. The V call is TRBV7-2, the J call TRBJ2-2, with D possibly being TRBD1 (6 bases). Per the germline V gene, CDR1 is SGHTA and CDR2 is FQGNSA. CDR3 size: 15 residues.